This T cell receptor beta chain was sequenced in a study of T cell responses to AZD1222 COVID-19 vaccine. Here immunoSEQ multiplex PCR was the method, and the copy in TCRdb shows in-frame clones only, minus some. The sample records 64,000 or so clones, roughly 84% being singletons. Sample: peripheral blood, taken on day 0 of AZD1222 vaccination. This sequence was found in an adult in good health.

CDR3: CASSLPVSGGRDEQFF. DNA for the CDR3: TGTGCCAGCAGCTTACCCGTTAGCGGGGGGAGGGATGAGCAGTTCTTC. The rearrangement joins TRBV5-4 to TRBJ2-1; the match to TRBD2 covers 10 bases. Germline V gene data show CDR1 as SGHNT and CDR2 as YYREEE (reference sequence). There are 16 residues in the CDR3. With V trimmed by 2 bases and J by 8 bases, 10 bases remained unmatched. The full variable domain, completed using reference TRBV5-4 and TRBJ2-1, is ETGVTQSPTHLIKTRGQQVTLRCSSQSGHNTVSWYQQALGQGPQFIFQYYREEENGRGNFPPRFSGLQFPNYSSELNVNALELDDSALYLCASSLPVSGGRDEQFFGPGTRLTVL.